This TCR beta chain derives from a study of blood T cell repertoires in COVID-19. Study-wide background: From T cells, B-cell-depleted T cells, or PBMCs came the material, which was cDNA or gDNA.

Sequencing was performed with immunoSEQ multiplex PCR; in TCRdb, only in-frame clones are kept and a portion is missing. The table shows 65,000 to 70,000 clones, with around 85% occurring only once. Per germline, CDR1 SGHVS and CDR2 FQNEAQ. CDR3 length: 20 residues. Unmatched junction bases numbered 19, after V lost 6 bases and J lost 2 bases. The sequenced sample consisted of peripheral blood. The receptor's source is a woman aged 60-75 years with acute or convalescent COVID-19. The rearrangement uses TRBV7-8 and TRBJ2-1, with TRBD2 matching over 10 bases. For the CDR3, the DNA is TGTGCCAGCAGACCCAGGGTGGGGATAAGCGGGAGGGCCGCCTACAATGAGCAGTTCTTC. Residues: CASRPRVGISGRAAYNEQFF.